This TCR beta chain was profiled in a study of breast tumors, draining lymph nodes, adjacent tissues. Via MiXCR, TCRdb re-called the multiplex PCR reads, giving one row per CDR3 protein. The sample shows about 230,000 distinct CDR3 sequences, about 30% of them seen only once. This clonotype was observed a handful of times. Its antigen is as yet unknown. The study's findings and limits: Findings are consistent with lymph node origin and intratumoral expansion of most tumor T cells. Tumor and nontumor repertoires were significantly more similar in luminal-like than in basal-like breast cancer. Tumor T cell lymph node origin was a supported hypothesis, not proven. Compared with lymph nodes, tumors were less diverse; compared with nontumor tissue, more.

The lymph nodes were axillary draining lymph nodes from breast cancer patients. CDR3 length: 16 residues. The V end lost 5 bases, the J end lost 0 bases, and 16 bases lay between the germline ends. Germline V gene sequence: CDR1 SEHNR, CDR2 FQNEAQ (reference sequence). The receptor was derived from a female donor with breast cancer. Some clones in this sample may be carry-over from other donors' samples. The chain couples TRBV7-9 to TRBJ1-1; a possible D gene is TRBD1 (5 bases). The sequenced sample consisted of axillary lymph node tissue. CDR3 sequence (DNA): TGTGCCAGCAGCCGAGATATACAGGACCTGAACACTGAAGCTTTCTTT. Its protein product is CASSRDIQDLNTEAFF.